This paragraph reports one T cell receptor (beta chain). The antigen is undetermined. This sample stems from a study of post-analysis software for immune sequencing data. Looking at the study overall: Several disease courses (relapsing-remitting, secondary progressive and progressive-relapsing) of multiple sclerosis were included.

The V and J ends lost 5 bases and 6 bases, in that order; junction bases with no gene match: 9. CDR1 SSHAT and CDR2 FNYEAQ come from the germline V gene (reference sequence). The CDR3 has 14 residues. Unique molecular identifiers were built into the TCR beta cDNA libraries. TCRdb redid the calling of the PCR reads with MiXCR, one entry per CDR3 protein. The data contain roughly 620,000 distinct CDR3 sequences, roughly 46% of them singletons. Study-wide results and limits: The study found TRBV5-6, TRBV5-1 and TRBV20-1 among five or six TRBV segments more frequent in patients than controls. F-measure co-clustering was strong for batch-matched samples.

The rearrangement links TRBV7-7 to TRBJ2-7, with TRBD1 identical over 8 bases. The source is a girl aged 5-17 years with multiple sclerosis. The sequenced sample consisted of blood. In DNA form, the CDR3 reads TGTGCCAGCAGCCTAGGACAGGGAAACTCCGAGCAGTACTTC. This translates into CASSLGQGNSEQYF.